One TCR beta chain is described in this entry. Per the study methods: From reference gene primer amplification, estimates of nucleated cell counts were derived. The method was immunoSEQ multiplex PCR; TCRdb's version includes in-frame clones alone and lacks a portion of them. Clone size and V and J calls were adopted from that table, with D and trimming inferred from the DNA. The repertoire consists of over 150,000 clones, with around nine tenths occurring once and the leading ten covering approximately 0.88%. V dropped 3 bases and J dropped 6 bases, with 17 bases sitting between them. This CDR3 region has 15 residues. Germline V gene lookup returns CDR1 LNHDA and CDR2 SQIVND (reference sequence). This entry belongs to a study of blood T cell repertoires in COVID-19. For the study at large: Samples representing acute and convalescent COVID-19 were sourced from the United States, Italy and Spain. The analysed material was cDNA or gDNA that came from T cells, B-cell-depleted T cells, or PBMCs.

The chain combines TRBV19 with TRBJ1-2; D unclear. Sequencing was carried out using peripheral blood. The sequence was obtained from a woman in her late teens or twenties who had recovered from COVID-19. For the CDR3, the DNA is TGTGCCAGTAGTATCCCAGGATCCCCGTGGAATGGCTACACCTTC. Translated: CASSIPGSPWNGYTF.